This TCR beta chain was captured by sequencing in a study of shared clonotypes between healthy human individuals. Study-wide results and caveats: Even with large depth, rarefaction showed that sorted-subset sequencing was incomplete. Memory subsets generally showed smaller estimated richness than naive subsets did.

Sequencing was performed with immunoSEQ multiplex PCR; in TCRdb, only in-frame clones are kept and a portion is missing. The sample contains roughly 2.1 million clones, approximately 94% of which appear only once. Note on this clone: Its cognate antigen is unknown.

CD8 cells regarded as naive lacked CD45RO, were positively chosen for CCR7, and omitted terminally differentiated effector memory CD45RA+ cells. Germline CDR1 and CDR2: LGHNA and YSLEER. V was clipped by 0 bases and J by 2 bases, with 11 bases between them. CDR3 length: 15 residues. Sequenced input: naive CD8+ T cells from PBMCs. The chain recombines TRBV4-3 with TRBJ2-7; a possible D gene is TRBD1 (6 bases). This TCR was sampled from a man in his late teens or twenties in good health. Some clones in this sample may be carry-over from other donors' samples. CDR3 DNA sequence: TGCGCCAGCAGCCAAGATCGTAACAGGGCCTACGAGCAGTACTTC. Its translation: CASSQDRNRAYEQYF.